This T cell receptor beta chain was identified in a study of T-cell reconstitution after alpha-beta-depleted transplantation in children. Findings and limits, study-wide: Newly made T cells mostly supplied T-cell counts and diversity one year after transplant. Roughly two months post-transplant, alpha-beta T cells reportedly originated from several hundred graft clones that had expanded. Where some patients showed high TCRbeta diversity at day 60, it came from recipient T cells and thymic progenitors that had survived.

Points on this clonotype: Its matching antigen is unknown.

The CDR3 covers 15 residues. Per the germline V gene, CDR1 is KGHSH and CDR2 is LQKENI. V lost 2 bases and J lost 4; bases outside the gene matches: 4. Preparation of the TCRbeta library involved a method that used unique molecular identifiers. TCRdb ran MiXCR on the PCR reads and lists one entry per CDR3 protein. Among some 440,000 distinct CDR3 sequences listed, 16% were seen once. V gene TRBV18 combines with J gene TRBJ2-1, with 8 bases fitting TRBD1. Source: PBMCs, mostly from graft donor cells, taken 360 days after TCRalphabeta/CD19-depleted stem cell transplant. This TCR derives from a boy under three years old who had a stem cell transplant for Wiskott-Aldrich syndrome, so the T cells may come from the graft donor. The CDR3 region has the DNA TGTGCCAGCTCACCATCCAGGGGGCGTTACAATGAGCAGTTCTTC. This codes for CASSPSRGRYNEQFF.